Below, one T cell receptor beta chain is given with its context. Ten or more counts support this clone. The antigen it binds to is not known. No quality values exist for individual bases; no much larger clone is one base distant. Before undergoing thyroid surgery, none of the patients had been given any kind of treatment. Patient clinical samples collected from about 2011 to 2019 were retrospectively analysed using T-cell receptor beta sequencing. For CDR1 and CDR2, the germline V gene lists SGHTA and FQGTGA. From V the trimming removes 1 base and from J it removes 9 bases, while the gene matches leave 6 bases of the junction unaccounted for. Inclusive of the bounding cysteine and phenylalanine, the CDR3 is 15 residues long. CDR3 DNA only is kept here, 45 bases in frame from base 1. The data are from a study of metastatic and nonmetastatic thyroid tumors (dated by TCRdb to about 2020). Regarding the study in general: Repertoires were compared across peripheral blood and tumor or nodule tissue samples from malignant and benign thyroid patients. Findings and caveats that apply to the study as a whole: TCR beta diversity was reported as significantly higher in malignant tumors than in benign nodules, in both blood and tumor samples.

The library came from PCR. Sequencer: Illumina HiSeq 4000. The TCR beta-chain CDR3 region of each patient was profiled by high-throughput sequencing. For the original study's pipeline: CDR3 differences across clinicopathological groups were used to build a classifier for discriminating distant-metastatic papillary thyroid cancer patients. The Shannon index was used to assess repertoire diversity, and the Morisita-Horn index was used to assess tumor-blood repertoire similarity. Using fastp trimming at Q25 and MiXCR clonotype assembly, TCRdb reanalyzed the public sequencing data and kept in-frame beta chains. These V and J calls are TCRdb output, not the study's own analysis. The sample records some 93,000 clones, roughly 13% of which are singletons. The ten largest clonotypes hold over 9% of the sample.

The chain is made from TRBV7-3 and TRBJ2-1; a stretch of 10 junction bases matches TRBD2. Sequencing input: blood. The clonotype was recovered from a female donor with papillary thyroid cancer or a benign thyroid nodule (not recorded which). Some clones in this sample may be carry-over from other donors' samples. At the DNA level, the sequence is TGTGCCAGCAGCTTAAGGCCTAGCGGGAGTTCTGAGCAGTTCTTC. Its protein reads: CASSLRPSGSSEQFF.